This is a list of T cell receptor beta chains from one sample in a study of blood T cell repertoires in COVID-19. Only in-frame clones appear in the TCRdb table, and some are missing; sequencing was by immunoSEQ multiplex PCR. Counted here are under 300,000 clones, 85% occurring once; the ten biggest clones make up 13%. The sequencing input was peripheral blood. The source of these receptors is a human donor in a cohort sampled during active COVID-19. Each CDR3 is given with its conserved first and last residue. A D gene is named only where the DNA matches it firmly. Where a row states a size, it is once, few, many or the class of an expanded clone; other rows omit it.

d_gene	v_gene	j_gene	abundance	CDR3aa	CDR3nt
-	TRBV5-1	TRBJ1-5	-	CASSLGEAQPQHF	TGCGCCAGCAGCTTGGGCGAGGCCCAGCCCCAGCATTTT
-	TRBV20-1	TRBJ1-1	-	CSGGGKAFF	TGCAGTGGAGGCGGGAAAGCTTTCTTT
TRBD1	TRBV6-6	TRBJ2-5	-	CASRSLGTEGETQYF	TGTGCCAGCAGGTCCCTCGGGACAGAGGGTGAGACCCAGTACTTC
TRBD2	TRBV5-1	TRBJ2-5	-	CASSWGGTQYF	TGCGCCAGCAGTTGGGGGGGGACCCAGTACTTC
-	TRBV19	TRBJ1-5	-	CASTEQQNQPQHF	TGTGCCAGTACGGAACAGCAAAATCAGCCCCAGCATTTT
-	TRBV19	TRBJ1-5	-	CASSNFLGSNQPQHF	TGTGCCAGTAGTAACTTCCTCGGGAGCAATCAGCCCCAGCATTTT
-	TRBV19	TRBJ1-1	few	CASSLDLSGFGNTEAFF	TGTGCCAGTAGTCTCGATTTATCGGGTTTCGGGAACACTGAAGCTTTCTTT
TRBD2	TRBV29-1	TRBJ2-5	-	CSVEGLAGGGTQYF	TGCAGCGTTGAAGGACTAGCGGGAGGGGGTACCCAGTACTTC
-	TRBV6-6	TRBJ2-1	-	CASSYSTQNNEQFF	TGTGCCAGCAGTTACTCCACACAGAACAATGAGCAGTTCTTC
-	TRBV11-3	TRBJ2-1	-	CASSLARARTNNEQFF	TGTGCCAGCAGCTTAGCCCGGGCCAGGACAAACAATGAGCAGTTCTTC
TRBD1	TRBV6-5	TRBJ2-2	-	CASSYALDRAAGELFF	TGTGCCAGCAGTTACGCGTTGGACAGGGCCGCCGGGGAGCTGTTTTTT
TRBD2	TRBV6-5	TRBJ2-7	once	CASSPAGAYEQYF	TGTGCCAGCAGTCCAGCGGGAGCCTACGAGCAGTACTTC
-	TRBV27	TRBJ2-1	-	CASSFGLVGSYNEQFF	TGTGCCAGCAGTTTCGGGTTGGTGGGCTCCTACAATGAGCAGTTCTTC
-	TRBV19	TRBJ1-6	-	CASTETWGTHNSPLHF	TGTGCCAGTACTGAGACATGGGGGACACATAATTCACCCCTCCACTTT
-	TRBV21-1	TRBJ2-7	-	CASSKALGDGGYPYEQYF	TGTGCCAGCAGCAAAGCGCTAGGGGATGGTGGATATCCCTACGAGCAGTACTTC
TRBD2	TRBV5-3	TRBJ2-7	-	CARPSGGAGYEQYF	TGTGCCAGACCCTCCGGGGGGGCTGGCTACGAGCAGTACTTC
-	TRBV11-3	TRBJ2-7	-	CASSSFHGYEQYF	TGTGCCAGCAGCTCGTTTCACGGCTACGAGCAGTACTTC
-	TRBV6-1	TRBJ2-7	-	CASSSTLSAYEQYF	TGTGCCAGCAGCTCGACACTTTCGGCCTACGAGCAGTACTTC
TRBD2	TRBV5-1	TRBJ2-2	-	CASSFLAGGTGELFF	TGCGCCAGCAGCTTCCTAGCGGGAGGGACCGGGGAGCTGTTTTTT